A single sample gave rise to the 23 T cell receptor beta chains below, sequenced in a study of T-cell memory formation after mild COVID-19. Using its own MiXCR run on the 5' RACE reads, TCRdb lists one record per CDR3 protein. The data hold approximately 150,000 distinct CDR3 sequences, with roughly 6.2% observed a single time. Sequencing was carried out using PBMCs or a T cell subset sorted from them (not recorded which). Source of these receptors: an adult woman who had mild COVID-19 (a few samples of this study predate the infection). Cell type and time point are not known.

The chain has TRBV6-2 or TRBV6-3 and TRBJ2-5, with D unclear. Germline values: CDR1 MNHEY, CDR2 SVGEGT. The CDR3 is 14 amino acids. V was cut by 2 bases and J by 5 bases, with 12 bases left in between. CDR3 loop: CASSYASKFETQYF. For the CDR3, the DNA is TGTGCCAGCAGTTACGCTTCCAAGTTTGAGACCCAGTACTTC.

There are many counts of this clonotype. Germline is not matched at one junction end, which may reflect a read error. V usage is TRBV7-9 and J usage is TRBJ2-2; D is uncertain. The CDR3 sequence is 13 residues long. Germline V gene lookup returns CDR1 SEHNR and CDR2 FQNEAQ (reference sequence). DNA of the CDR3: TGTGCCAGCACCTTAGGAAGGACCGGGGAGCTGTTTTTT. It yields the protein CASTLGRTGELFF.

This clonotype has a handful of counts. The chain links TRBV5-4 to TRBJ2-1, with D maybe TRBD1 (6 bases). The CDR3 sequence is 16 residues long. V lost 3 bases to trimming and J lost 0 bases, with 13 bases between them. Germline-derived CDR1 and CDR2 are SGHNT and YYREEE (reference sequence). CDR3 sequence: CASSSQGKSSYNEQFF. The CDR3 DNA sequence: TGTGCCAGCAGCTCGCAGGGGAAAAGCTCCTACAATGAGCAGTTCTTC.

This clonotype was seen many times. This chain links TRBV12-3 or TRBV12-4 with TRBJ1-1; D is possibly TRBD1 (6 bases). The CDR3 totals 17 residues. V was shortened by 5 bases and J by 4 bases, with 23 bases between the two germline ends. CDR3 sequence: CASSLSLSRGAGTEAFF. In nucleotides, the CDR3 is TGTGCCAGCAGTCTCTCACTTAGTCGGGGGGCGGGCACTGAAGCTTTCTTT.

V gene TRBV7-6 combines with J gene TRBJ2-1, with no clear D. V lost 1 base to trimming and J lost 7 bases, with 11 bases between them. The CDR3 consists of 14 residues. CDR1 and CDR2 (germline): SGHVS, FNYEAQ. In DNA form, the CDR3 reads TGTGCCAGCAGCTTAGGGTCGACCGGGAATGAGCAGTTCTTC. Its translation is CASSLGSTGNEQFF.

This clonotype has at least ten counts. The chain combines TRBV12-5 with TRBJ2-7; tentatively, D is TRBD1 (6 bases). The V and J ends lost 5 bases and 2 bases respectively, with 13 bases between them. The CDR3 sequence is 14 residues long. Germline values: CDR1 LGHNT, CDR2 FRNRAP. The chain's CDR3 is CASGPGHSTYEQYF. CDR3 sequence (DNA): TGTGCTAGTGGTCCGGGACACTCCACCTACGAGCAGTACTTC.

This clonotype was counted many times. The CDR3 region has the DNA TGTGCCAGCAGCTTCACTAGCTATGAGACCCAGTACTTC. Translation: CASSFTSYETQYF. The chain employs TRBV7-2 and TRBJ2-5; possible D gene TRBD2, 6 bases. V gave up 3 bases and J gave up 5 bases, with 10 bases separating them. Germline lookup yields CDR1 SGHTA and CDR2 FQGNSA. The CDR3 consists of 13 residues.

This clonotype was picked up many times. The chain recombines TRBV6-1 with TRBJ1-1; perhaps TRBD1 as D (5 bases). The CDR3 has 13 residues. CDR1 MNHNS and CDR2 SASEGT come from the germline V gene. V was trimmed by 2 bases and J by 5 bases, leaving 9 bases between them. CDR3 nucleotides: TGTGCCAGCAGTGAATATCAGGGTACTGAAGCTTTCTTT. This gives the protein CASSEYQGTEAFF.

In its sample, this clonotype was seen a few times. The chain combines TRBV5-1 with TRBJ2-7, with 7 bases aligning to TRBD1. The CDR3 covers 14 residues. V lost 1 base, J lost 4 bases, and 5 bases stayed unmatched. The V gene's germline CDR1 is SGHRS and CDR2 YFSETQ. CDR3 bases: TGCGCCAGCAGCTTGAATATCAGGGGGTACGAGCAGTACTTC. Encoded protein: CASSLNIRGYEQYF.

This clonotype has only a few counts. This chain uses TRBV20-1 with TRBJ2-3; D might be TRBD2 (6 bases). V was shortened by 5 bases and J by 2 bases, with 17 bases between the two germline ends. Germline assignment: CDR1 DFQATT and CDR2 SNEGSKA (reference sequence). The CDR3 spans 15 residues. CDR3 bases: TGCAGTGCTCAAGGAGGGCGGGAACTCACAGATACGCAGTATTTT. Its protein is CSAQGGRELTDTQYF.

The CDR3 nucleotides are TGTGCCACCAGTGATTTGCACGCGAACAGGGATCAAGGCTACACCTTC. This gives the protein CATSDLHANRDQGYTF. V is TRBV24-1 and J is TRBJ1-2, with D possibly matching TRBD1 (6 bases). Trimming cost V 0 bases and J 8 bases, with 18 bases left between them. The V gene's germline CDR1 is KGHDR and CDR2 SFDVKD. The CDR3 totals 16 residues.

The chain recombines TRBV20-1 with TRBJ2-3; 8 bases line up with TRBD2. The CDR3 extends over 15 amino acids. The ends lost 6 bases at V and 3 bases at J; junction bases unmatched: 11. Germline CDR1 is DFQATT and CDR2 is SNEGSKA (reference sequence). Here the CDR3 DNA reads TGCAGTGCCCCGATGGCTAGCGGGCAAACAGATACGCAGTATTTT. Its translation is CSAPMASGQTDTQYF.

This clonotype has ten or more counts. J is TRBJ2-7 and V is TRBV6-6; D not certain. The CDR3 consists of 15 residues. With 5 bases removed from V and 1 base from J, the gap between germline ends came to 15 bases. Germline assignment: CDR1 MNHNY and CDR2 SVGAGI (reference sequence). The CDR3 region has the DNA TGTGCCAGCAGTCACGACCCACAAGAGTCCTACGAGCAGTACTTC. Amino acid sequence: CASSHDPQESYEQYF.

This clonotype was detected ten times or more. The chain links TRBV2 to TRBJ1-5, with 7 bases identical to TRBD1. CDR1 is SNHLY, CDR2 FYNNEI, per germline. V shed 5 bases, J shed 1 base, and the junction held 11 bases outside the gene matches. The CDR3 covers 17 residues. This chain's CDR3 is CASSNDLGQRSNQPQHF. CDR3 coding DNA: TGTGCCAGCAGTAACGACTTGGGACAGCGAAGCAATCAGCCCCAGCATTTT. The full variable domain, with the rest looked up from reference TRBV2 and TRBJ1-5, is EPEVTQTPSHQVTQMGQEVILRCVPISNHLYFYWYRQILGQKVEFLVSFYNNEISEKSEIFDDQFSVERPDGSNFTLKIRSTKLEDSAMYFCASSNDLGQRSNQPQHFGDGTRLSIL.

This clonotype was counted at least ten times. V gene TRBV28 combines with J gene TRBJ2-2, with 7 nucleotides matching TRBD1. Per germline, CDR1 MDHEN and CDR2 SYDVKM. With 6 bases clipped from V and 4 bases from J, the junction kept 11 bases outside the gene matches. The CDR3 contains 16 residues. The CDR3 reads CASRTQIQGPTGELFF. CDR3 coding DNA: TGTGCCAGCAGAACACAAATACAGGGGCCCACCGGGGAGCTGTTTTTT.

This clonotype was picked up many times. The CDR3, as DNA: TGCGCCAGCAGCTTGGGGGCGGCCGAGCAGTACTTC. Amino acid sequence: CASSLGAAEQYF. The genes are TRBV5-1 and TRBJ2-7, with D unresolved. CDR3 length equals 12 residues. The V end was cut by 0 bases, the J end by 6 bases, with 7 bases between. From germline, CDR1 is SGHRS and CDR2 YFSETQ. The full variable domain, rest sourced from reference TRBV5-1 and TRBJ2-7, is KAGVTQTPRYLIKTRGQQVTLSCSPISGHRSVSWYQQTPGQGLQFLFEYFSETQRNKGNFPGRFSGRQFSNSRSEMNVSTLELGDSALYLCASSLGAAEQYFGPGTRLTVT.

The V call is TRBV20-1, the J call TRBJ1-1; a weak D match, TRBD1 (5 bases). Germline CDR1 is DFQATT and CDR2 is SNEGSKA (reference sequence). The CDR3 sequence is 15 residues long. V dropped 1 base and J dropped 2 bases, with 14 bases sitting between them. The CDR3 DNA sequence: TGCAGTGCTAGAGCCCCCCACAGGAGAAACACTGAAGCTTTCTTT. It translates to CSARAPHRRNTEAFF.

The V and J genes are TRBV30 and TRBJ2-1; unclear D gene. Trimming stripped 1 base from V and 4 bases from J, with 8 bases between. Germline assignment: CDR1 GTSNPN and CDR2 SVGIG (reference sequence). The CDR3 spans 13 residues. The CDR3 region is CAWSDVSYNEQFF. CDR3 coding DNA: TGTGCCTGGAGTGATGTGTCTTACAATGAGCAGTTCTTC.

This clonotype has at least ten counts. The chain is built from TRBV7-8 and TRBJ2-1; 9 nucleotides align to TRBD2. Germline V gives CDR1 SGHVS, CDR2 FQNEAQ. V shed 1 base, J shed 0 bases, and the junction held 4 bases outside the gene matches. The CDR3 is 17 amino acids. The CDR3: CASSLEVAGDSYNEQFF. The CDR3 DNA reads TGTGCCAGCAGCTTAGAGGTAGCGGGAGACTCCTACAATGAGCAGTTCTTC.

This clonotype was seen ten or more times. The gene calls are TRBV12-3 or TRBV12-4 and TRBJ2-1; no clear D gene. The V gene lost 3 bases and the J gene lost 1 base, with 10 bases spanning the gap. This CDR3 contains 15 residues. CDR3 amino acids: CASSLSGQSYNEQFF. The CDR3 DNA follows: TGTGCCAGCAGTTTGTCCGGGCAATCCTACAATGAGCAGTTCTTC.

This clonotype was seen more than once but under ten times. V usage is TRBV30 and J usage is TRBJ2-2; 7 nucleotides line up with TRBD1. This CDR3 has 14 amino acids. Losses at the gene ends were 3 bases for V and 3 bases for J; bases not matched to a gene: 4. Germline loops: CDR1 GTSNPN, CDR2 SVGIG (reference sequence). DNA of the CDR3: TGTGCCTGGAGGCGAGGGGGCGACACCGGGGAGCTGTTTTTT. It translates to CAWRRGGDTGELFF.

The chain couples TRBV12-3 or TRBV12-4 to TRBJ2-3; the D is unclear. With 1 base removed from V and 7 bases from J, the gap between germline ends came to 9 bases. The CDR3 is 13 residues long. Here the CDR3 DNA reads TGTGCCAGCAGTTTAGGCCGTGTCTATACGCAGTATTTT. Protein: CASSLGRVYTQYF.

This clonotype was seen repeatedly, ten times or more. The rearrangement uses TRBV15 and TRBJ2-5; 7 positions agree with TRBD1. V gave up 3 bases and J gave up 9 bases; unmatched junction bases: 7. The germline V gene has CDR1 LNHNV and CDR2 YYDKDF (reference sequence). The CDR3 has 13 residues. CDR3: CATSRVGQAAQYF. The CDR3 DNA sequence: TGTGCCACCAGCAGGGTTGGACAGGCGGCCCAGTACTTC. The whole variable domain, remainder taken from reference TRBV15 and TRBJ2-5, is DAMVIQNPRYQVTQFGKPVTLSCSQTLNHNVMYWYQQKSSQAPKLLFHYYDKDFNNEADTPDNFQSRRPNTSFCFLDIRSPGLGDTAMYLCATSRVGQAAQYFGPGTRLLVL.